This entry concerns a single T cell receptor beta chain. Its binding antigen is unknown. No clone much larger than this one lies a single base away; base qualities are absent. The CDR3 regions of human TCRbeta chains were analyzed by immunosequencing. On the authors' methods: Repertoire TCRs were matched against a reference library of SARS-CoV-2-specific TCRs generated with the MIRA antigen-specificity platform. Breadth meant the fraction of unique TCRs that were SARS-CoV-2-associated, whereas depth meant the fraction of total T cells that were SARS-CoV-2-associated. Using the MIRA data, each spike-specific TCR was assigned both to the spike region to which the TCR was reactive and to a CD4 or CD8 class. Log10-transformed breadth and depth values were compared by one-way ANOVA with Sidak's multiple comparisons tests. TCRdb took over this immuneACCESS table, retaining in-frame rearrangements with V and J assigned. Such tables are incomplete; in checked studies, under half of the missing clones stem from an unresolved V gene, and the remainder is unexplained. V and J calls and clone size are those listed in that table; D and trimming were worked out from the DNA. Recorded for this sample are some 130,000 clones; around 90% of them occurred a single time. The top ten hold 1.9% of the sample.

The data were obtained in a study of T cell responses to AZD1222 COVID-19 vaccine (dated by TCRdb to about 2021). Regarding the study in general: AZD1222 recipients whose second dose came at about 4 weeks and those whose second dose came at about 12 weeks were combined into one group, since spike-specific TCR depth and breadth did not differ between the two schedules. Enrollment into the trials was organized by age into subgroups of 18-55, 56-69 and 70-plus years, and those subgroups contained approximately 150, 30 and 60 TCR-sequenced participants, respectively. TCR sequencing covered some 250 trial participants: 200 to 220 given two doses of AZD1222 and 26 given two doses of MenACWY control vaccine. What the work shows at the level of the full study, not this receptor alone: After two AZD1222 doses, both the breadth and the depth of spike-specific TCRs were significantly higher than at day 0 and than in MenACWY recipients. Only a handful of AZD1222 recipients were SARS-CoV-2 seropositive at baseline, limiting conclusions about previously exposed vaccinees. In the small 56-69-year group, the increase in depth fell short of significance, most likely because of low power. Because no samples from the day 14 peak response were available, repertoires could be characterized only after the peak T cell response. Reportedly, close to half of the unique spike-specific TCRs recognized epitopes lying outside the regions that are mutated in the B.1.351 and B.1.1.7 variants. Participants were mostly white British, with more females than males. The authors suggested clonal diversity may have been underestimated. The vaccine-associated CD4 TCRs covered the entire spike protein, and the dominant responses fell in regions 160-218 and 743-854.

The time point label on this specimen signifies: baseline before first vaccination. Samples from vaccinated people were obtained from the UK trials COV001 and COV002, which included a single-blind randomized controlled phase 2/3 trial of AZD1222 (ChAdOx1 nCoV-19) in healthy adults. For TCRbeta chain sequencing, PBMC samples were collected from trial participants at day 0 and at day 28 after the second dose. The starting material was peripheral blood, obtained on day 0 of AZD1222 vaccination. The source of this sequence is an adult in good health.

The CDR3 sequence is CAGRSSYNSPLHF. The nucleotide sequence is given as TGTGCCGGGAGGAGCTCCTATAATTCACCCCTCCACTTT. Rearrangement joined TRBV28 to TRBJ1-6, with the D gene uncertain. CDR1 and CDR2, per the germline V gene, are MDHEN and SYDVKM. Relative to germline, V is 11 bases shorter and J is 0 bases shorter, with 8 bases between their ends. The CDR3 goes from the cysteine to the phenylalanine over 13 residues. Of all the DNA, just the CDR3 is kept, 39 bases in frame from base 1. When the CDR3 is completed using the reference TRBV28 and TRBJ1-6 genes on either side, the full variable domain is DVKVTQSSRYLVKRTGEKVFLECVQDMDHENMFWYRQDPGLGLRLIYFSYDVKMKEKGDIPEGYSVSREKKERFSLILESASTNQTSMYLCAGRSSYNSPLHFGNGTRLTVT.